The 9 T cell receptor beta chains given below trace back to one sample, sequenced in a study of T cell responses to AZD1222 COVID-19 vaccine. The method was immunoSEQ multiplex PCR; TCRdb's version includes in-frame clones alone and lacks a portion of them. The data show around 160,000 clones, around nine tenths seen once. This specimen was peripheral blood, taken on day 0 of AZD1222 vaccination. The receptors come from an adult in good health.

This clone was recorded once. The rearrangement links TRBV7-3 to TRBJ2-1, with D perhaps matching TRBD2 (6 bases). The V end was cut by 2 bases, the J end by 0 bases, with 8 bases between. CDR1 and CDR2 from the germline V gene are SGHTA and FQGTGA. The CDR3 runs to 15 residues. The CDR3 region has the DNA TGTGCCAGCAGCTTACACGGGAGCTCCTACAATGAGCAGTTCTTC. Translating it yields CASSLHGSSYNEQFF. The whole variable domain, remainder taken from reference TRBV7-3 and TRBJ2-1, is GAGVSQTPSNKVTEKGKYVELRCDPISGHTALYWYRQSLGQGPEFLIYFQGTGAADDSGLPNDRFFAVRPEGSVSTLKIQRTERGDSAVYLCASSLHGSSYNEQFFGPGTRLTVL.

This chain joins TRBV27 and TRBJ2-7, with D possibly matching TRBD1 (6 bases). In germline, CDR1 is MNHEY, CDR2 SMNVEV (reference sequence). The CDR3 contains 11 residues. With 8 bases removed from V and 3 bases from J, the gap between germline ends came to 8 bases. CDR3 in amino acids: CASGRGYEQYF. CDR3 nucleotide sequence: TGTGCCAGCGGCAGGGGCTACGAGCAGTACTTC.

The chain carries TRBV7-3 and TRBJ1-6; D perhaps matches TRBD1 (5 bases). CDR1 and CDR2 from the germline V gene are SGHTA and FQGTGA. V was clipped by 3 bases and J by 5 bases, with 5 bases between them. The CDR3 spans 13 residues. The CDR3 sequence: CASSFRDNSPLHF. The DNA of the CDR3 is TGTGCCAGCAGCTTCAGGGATAATTCACCCCTCCACTTT.

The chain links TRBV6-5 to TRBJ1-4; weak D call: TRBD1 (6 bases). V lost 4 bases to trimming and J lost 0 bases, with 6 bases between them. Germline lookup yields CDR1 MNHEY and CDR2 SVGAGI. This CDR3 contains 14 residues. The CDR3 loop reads CASSSGATNEKLFF. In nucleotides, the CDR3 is TGTGCCAGCAGTTCAGGGGCAACTAATGAAAAACTGTTTTTT.

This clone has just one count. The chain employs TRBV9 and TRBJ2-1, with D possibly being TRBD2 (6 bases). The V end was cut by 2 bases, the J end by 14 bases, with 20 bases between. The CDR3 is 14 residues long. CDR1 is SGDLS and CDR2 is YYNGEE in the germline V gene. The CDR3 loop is CASSVLVEGSREFF. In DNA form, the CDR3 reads TGTGCCAGCAGCGTCCTGGTGGAGGGCTCCCGGGAGTTCTTC.

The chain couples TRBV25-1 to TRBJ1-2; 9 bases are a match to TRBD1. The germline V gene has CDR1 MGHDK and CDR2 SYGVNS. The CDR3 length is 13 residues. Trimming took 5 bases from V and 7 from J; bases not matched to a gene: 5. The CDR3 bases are TGTGCCAGCAGTTACGGGACAGGGTCTGGCTACACCTTC. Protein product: CASSYGTGSGYTF.

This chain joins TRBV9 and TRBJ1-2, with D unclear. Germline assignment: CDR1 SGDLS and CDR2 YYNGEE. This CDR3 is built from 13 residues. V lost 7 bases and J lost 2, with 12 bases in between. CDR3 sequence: CASHKGGNYGYTF. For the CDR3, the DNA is TGTGCCAGCCATAAAGGAGGGAACTATGGCTACACCTTC.

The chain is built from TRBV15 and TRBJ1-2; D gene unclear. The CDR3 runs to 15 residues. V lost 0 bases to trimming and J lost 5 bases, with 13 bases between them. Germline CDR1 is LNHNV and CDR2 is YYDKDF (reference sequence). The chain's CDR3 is CATSRDITEIYGYTF. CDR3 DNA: TGTGCCACCAGCAGAGACATAACGGAGATTTATGGCTACACCTTC.

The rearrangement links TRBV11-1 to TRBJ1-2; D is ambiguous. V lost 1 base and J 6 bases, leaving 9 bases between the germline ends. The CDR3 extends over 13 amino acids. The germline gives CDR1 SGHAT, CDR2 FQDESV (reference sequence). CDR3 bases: TGTGCCAGCAGCTTAGACCCTGGGGATGGCTACACCTTC. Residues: CASSLDPGDGYTF. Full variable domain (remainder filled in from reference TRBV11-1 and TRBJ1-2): EAEVAQSPRYKITEKSQAVAFWCDPISGHATLYWYRQILGQGPELLVQFQDESVVDDSQLPKDRFSAERLKGVDSTLKIQPAELGDSAMYLCASSLDPGDGYTFGSGTRLTVV.